One sample yielded the 3 T cell receptor beta chains listed below, sequenced in a study of blood T cell repertoires in COVID-19. TCRdb's table, derived via immunoSEQ multiplex PCR, lists solely in-frame clones and lacks some. Of about 44,000 clones in the sample, 92% are singletons; the top ten hold about 11%. Sequenced: peripheral blood. These receptors came from a human donor in a cohort sampled during active COVID-19.

The rearrangement uses TRBV5-8 and TRBJ2-4; possibly TRBD2 for D (6 bases). V lost 0 bases and J 0 bases, leaving 10 bases between the germline ends. The CDR3 loop spans 16 amino acids. Germline-derived CDR1 and CDR2 are SGHTS and YDEGEE. The CDR3 loop is CASSLGAGLAKNIQYF. Written as DNA, the CDR3 is TGTGCCAGCAGCTTGGGGGCGGGATTAGCCAAAAACATTCAGTACTTC. The whole variable domain, remainder taken from reference TRBV5-8 and TRBJ2-4, is EAGVTQSPTHLIKTRGQQATLRCSPISGHTSVYWYQQALGLGLQFLLWYDEGEERNRGNFPPRFSGRQFPNYSSELNVNALELEDSALYLCASSLGAGLAKNIQYFGAGTRLSVL.

The V call is TRBV27, the J call TRBJ1-1; 8 positions match TRBD1. V trimming: 2 bases; J trimming: 8 bases; junction bases outside the gene matches: 13. This CDR3 is built from 16 residues. CDR1 and CDR2 from the germline V gene are MNHEY and SMNVEV (reference sequence). CDR3 nucleotides: TGTGCCAGCAGTTTACGCCGGACAGGGAAGAGATCCGAAGCTTTCTTT. It encodes CASSLRRTGKRSEAFF.

CDR3 residues: CATSDTGAPEAFF. CDR3 DNA: TGTGCCACCTCAGATACAGGGGCCCCTGAAGCTTTCTTT. The V gene is TRBV24-1, the J gene TRBJ1-1; 7 nucleotides agree with TRBD1. There are 13 residues in the CDR3. The trim removed 9 bases at V and 6 bases at J, leaving 9 bases unmatched. Germline V lookup: CDR1 KGHDR, CDR2 SFDVKD.